This TCR beta chain was identified during a study of shared clonotypes between healthy human individuals. Produced via immunoSEQ multiplex PCR; TCRdb's table is partial and in-frame only. The repertoire includes about 2.3 million clones, 85% to 95% of them detected once, and approximately 0.41% sits in the top ten. What was sequenced was naive CD4+ T cells from PBMCs. Subset specified: CD45RA+ positively selected. This clonotype originated in a man aged 18-30 years in good health. Some clones in this sample may be carry-over from other donors' samples.

The CDR3 sequence is CASRRTGGIVTDTQYF. CDR3 coding DNA: TGTGCCAGCAGACGTACAGGGGGTATCGTCACAGATACGCAGTATTTT. The chain joins TRBV11-2 to TRBJ2-3, with TRBD1 matching 8 bases. Germline CDR1 SGHAT, CDR2 FQNNGV. J was trimmed by 2 bases and V by 6 bases; bases with no gene match: 10. CDR3 length: 16 amino acids.